The 3 T cell receptor beta chains presented below share a single source sample, sequenced in a study of blood T cell repertoires in COVID-19. Assay used: immunoSEQ multiplex PCR; TCRdb lists only in-frame clones, some missing. The repertoire holds 230,000 or so clones, with around 88% as singletons. The specimen was peripheral blood. All receptors derive from a man between 40 and 49 years old with active or convalescent COVID-19.

The chain recombines TRBV6-5 with TRBJ1-2, with TRBD1 matching 8 bases. V lost 2 bases to trimming and J lost 4 bases; unmatched junction nucleotides: 6. The CDR3 consists of 15 residues. Germline-derived CDR1 and CDR2 are MNHEY and SVGAGI. The CDR3 nucleotides are TGTGCCAGCAGTTACGCTAAAGGACAGGGCTATGGCTACACCTTC. Its translation is CASSYAKGQGYGYTF.

V usage is TRBV10-3 and J usage is TRBJ2-2; TRBD2 aligns across 12 bases. The ends lost 7 bases at V and 3 bases at J; junction bases unmatched: 6. This CDR3 has 16 residues. Germline V gene lookup returns CDR1 ENHRY and CDR2 SYGVKD. CDR3 protein: CAITNRLAGDTGELFF. CDR3 in DNA: TGTGCCATCACCAACCGACTAGCGGGGGACACCGGGGAGCTGTTTTTT.

The chain has TRBV29-1 and TRBJ1-2; no clear D. The germline V and J ends were trimmed by 1 base and 4 bases, with 10 bases remaining between them. There are 13 residues in the CDR3. Looked up from germline, CDR1 is SQVTM and CDR2 is ANQGSEA. CDR3 sequence reads: CSVEGATGYGYTF. Written as DNA, the CDR3 is TGCAGCGTTGAAGGGGCCACTGGCTATGGCTACACCTTC.